This T cell receptor beta chain was observed in a study of CD4 T cells in relation to SARS-CoV-2 and coronaviruses (dated by TCRdb to the early 2020s). Regarding the complete study: In the ViraFEST assay, PBMCs were cultured with antigen for less than 11 days, after which TCR beta CDR3s were sequenced to identify clonal expansions specific to the antigen. An HIV-1 Nef peptide pool or a culture without peptide was used as the negative reference condition. At the level of individual TCR clonotypes, the study evaluated whether memory CD4+ T cells crossreact between the spike proteins of SARS-CoV-2 and those of common cold coronaviruses. A different TCR-beta assay, based on Illumina, was used to sequence expansion assays from other donors in the study. Shared crossreactive spike epitopes were mapped to their HLA restriction using patient-derived lymphoblastoid cell lines. The Adaptive Biotechnologies TCR-sequencing kit was used to sequence samples from a few pre-COVID donors and the naive versus memory experiments, while other data came from Illumina-based sequencing. Broad study findings and their caveats: Memory CD4+ clonotypes crossrecognizing SARS-CoV-2 and at least one common cold coronavirus spike were found in about 61% of donors. Crossreactive clones showed significantly weaker SARS-CoV-2-driven expansion than monoreactive clones, consistent with antigenic imprinting. Small numbers of patients and of tested TCRs were a limitation of the study. Because the crossreactivity analysis focused on spike protein, crossreactivity against other viral proteins was not assessed. Because no donor provided both pre-pandemic and post-infection samples, tracing the source of pre-existing responses was limited.

Concerning this clone: Its recognized antigen is unknown. No base qualities exist here, and no much larger clone lies one base off it.

The germline V gene encodes CDR1 SSHAT and CDR2 FNYEAQ (reference sequence). The CDR3 contains 15 residues, cysteine and phenylalanine counted. Of all the DNA, just the CDR3 is kept, 45 bases in frame from base 1. The germline V end is reduced by 5 bases and the J end by 7 bases; junction bases left unmatched: 5. Library preparation was by the immunoSEQ multiplex PCR assay. Per the original workflow: Preprocessing removed nonproductive sequences and CDR3s not starting with C, not ending with F or W, or shorter than 7 amino acids. Antigen-specific clonotypes were called with the MANAFEST web app, based on expansion relative to reference and other culture wells. To be counted as positive, a clone had to show significant expansion compared with the reference culture, at an FDR below 0.05, in 2 of 3 replicate wells. To be called positive, a clone also had to show significant expansion compared with every other tandem well and an odds ratio greater than 5. CDR3 homology was measured as pairwise Levenshtein distance, computed with the stringdist R package after trimming three terminal residues from each end. In TCRdb, the immuneACCESS table is reduced to in-frame sequences with V and J assigned. These tables do not hold every clone; where another copy was compared, an unresolved V gene accounts for under half, and the others remain unexplained. D and trimming were read from the DNA, whereas the V and J calls and clone size are those reported in that table. Recorded for this sample are 15,000 to 18,000 clones; roughly 71% of them occurred a single time. The top ten clones comprise about a quarter of the sample.

CD4+ T cells from unexposed donors were collected before the COVID-19 pandemic (2011-2018). The EasySep CD4+ T cell isolation kit was used to isolate CD4+ T cells once the cultures had run for nine to eleven days. Unexposed donor CD4+ T cells were tested for reactivity to SARS-CoV-2 S and N and four common cold coronavirus spike pools, as cell number allowed. Each well received over 1.5 million PBMCs, cultured in IMDM supplemented with approximately 5.3% human AB serum and 9.5 to 10 IU/ml IL-2. Half of the culture medium was replaced with fresh IL-2-containing medium on days 3 and 7. In general, triplicate replicate wells were used for every peptide culture condition. Leukapheresis product for the unexposed donors was purchased commercially. Ficoll-Paque PLUS gradient centrifugation was used to isolate PBMCs from leukapheresis product or whole blood. PBMCs were either cryopreserved at -140 degrees C or used fresh in the expansion assay. The QIAamp Micro DNA Kit was used to extract genomic DNA from the CD4+ T cells.

The source is a human donor in good health. Rearrangement joined TRBV7-7 to TRBJ2-2; TRBD1 lines up with 12 middle nucleotides. What was sequenced was CD4+ T cells from PBMCs, cultured in vitro. The DNA reads as follows: TGTGCCAGCAGCAGGGACAGGGGGCTAGGCGGGGAGCTGTTTTTT. It codes for CASSRDRGLGGELFF.